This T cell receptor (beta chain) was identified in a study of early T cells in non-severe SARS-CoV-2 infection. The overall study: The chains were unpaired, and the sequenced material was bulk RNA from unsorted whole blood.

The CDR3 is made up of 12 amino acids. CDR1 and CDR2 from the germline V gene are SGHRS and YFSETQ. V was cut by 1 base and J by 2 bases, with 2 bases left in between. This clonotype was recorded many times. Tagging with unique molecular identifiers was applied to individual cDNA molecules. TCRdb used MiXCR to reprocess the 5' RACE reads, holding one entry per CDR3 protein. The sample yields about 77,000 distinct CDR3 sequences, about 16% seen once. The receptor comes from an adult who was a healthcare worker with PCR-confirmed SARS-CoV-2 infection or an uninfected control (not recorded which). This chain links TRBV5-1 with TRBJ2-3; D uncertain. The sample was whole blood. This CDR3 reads CASSLPTDTQYF. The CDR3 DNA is TGCGCCAGCAGCTTGCCCACAGATACGCAGTATTTT.